This T cell receptor (beta chain) was identified in a study of blood T cells in healthy people across ages. Note on this clonotype: The antigen remains undetermined.

Per the germline V gene, CDR1 is SEHNR and CDR2 is FQNEAQ (reference sequence). V gave up 6 bases and J gave up 3 bases, with 12 bases separating them. This CDR3 is 13 amino acids long. With a J-beta primer mix and a sample-barcoded 5' primer, a second PCR ran 7 to 11 cycles. From each sample, at least 3 million paired-end reads containing CDR3 were obtained. MiXCR, applied by TCRdb to the 5' RACE reads, yields one record per CDR3 protein. The data contain more than 800,000 distinct CDR3 sequences, under 35% of them singletons. General study points: Investigators treated diversity estimates from one million T cells as underestimates. PBMC samples, being unsorted, prevented any conclusive comparison of naive and antigen-experienced cells.

Researchers collected 7.5 to 10 milliliters of peripheral blood from every single donor. The receptor was derived from an elderly woman in good health. The specimen sequenced was blood. J is TRBJ2-7 and V is TRBV7-9; D ambiguous. The CDR3 sequence is CASSPGSYYEQYF. CDR3 DNA sequence: TGTGCCAGCAGTCCCGGGTCTTACTACGAGCAGTACTTC.